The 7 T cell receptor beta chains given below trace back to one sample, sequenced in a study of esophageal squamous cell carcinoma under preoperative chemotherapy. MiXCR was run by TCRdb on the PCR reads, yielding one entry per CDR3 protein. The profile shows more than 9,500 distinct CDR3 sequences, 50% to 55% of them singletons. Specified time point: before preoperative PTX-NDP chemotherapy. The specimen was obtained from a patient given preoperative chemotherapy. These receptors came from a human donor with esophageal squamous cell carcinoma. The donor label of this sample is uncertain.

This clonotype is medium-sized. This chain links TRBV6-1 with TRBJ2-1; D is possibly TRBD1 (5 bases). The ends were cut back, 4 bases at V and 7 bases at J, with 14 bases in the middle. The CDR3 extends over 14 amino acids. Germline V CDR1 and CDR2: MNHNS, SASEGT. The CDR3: CASSVRAGMNEQFF. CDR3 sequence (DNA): TGTGCCAGCAGTGTCCGCGCAGGGATGAATGAGCAGTTCTTC.

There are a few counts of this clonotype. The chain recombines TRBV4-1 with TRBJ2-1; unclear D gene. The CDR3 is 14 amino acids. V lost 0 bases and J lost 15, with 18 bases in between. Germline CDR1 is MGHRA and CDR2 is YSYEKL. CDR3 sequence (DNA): TGCGCCAGCAGCCAAGAGGTTTTAAGCGACTTTTGGTTCTTC. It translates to CASSQEVLSDFWFF.

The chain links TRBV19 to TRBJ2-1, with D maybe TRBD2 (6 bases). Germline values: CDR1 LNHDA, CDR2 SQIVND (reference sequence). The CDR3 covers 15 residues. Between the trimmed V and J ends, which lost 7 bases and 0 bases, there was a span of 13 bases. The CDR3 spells CASKSGRSSYNEQFF. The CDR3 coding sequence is TGTGCCAGTAAAAGCGGGCGCAGCTCCTACAATGAGCAGTTCTTC.

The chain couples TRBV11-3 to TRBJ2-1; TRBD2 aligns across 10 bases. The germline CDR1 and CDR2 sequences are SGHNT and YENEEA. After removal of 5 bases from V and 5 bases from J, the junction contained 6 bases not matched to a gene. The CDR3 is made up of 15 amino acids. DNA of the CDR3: TGTGCCAGCAGCCTACTAGCGGGACGAAACAATGAGCAGTTCTTC. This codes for CASSLLAGRNNEQFF.

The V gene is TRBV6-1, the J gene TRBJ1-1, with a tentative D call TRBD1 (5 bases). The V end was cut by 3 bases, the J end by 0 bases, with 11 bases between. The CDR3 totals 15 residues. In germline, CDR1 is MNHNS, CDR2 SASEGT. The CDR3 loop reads CASSEWGELNTEAFF. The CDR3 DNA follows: TGTGCCAGCAGTGAGTGGGGGGAGCTGAACACTGAAGCTTTCTTT.

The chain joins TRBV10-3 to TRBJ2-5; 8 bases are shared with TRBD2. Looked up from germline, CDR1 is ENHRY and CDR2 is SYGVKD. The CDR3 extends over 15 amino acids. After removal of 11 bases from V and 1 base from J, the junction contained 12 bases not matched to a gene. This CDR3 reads CAGGVGSGGQETQYF. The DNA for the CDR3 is TGTGCCGGGGGGGTAGGGAGCGGGGGCCAAGAGACCCAGTACTTC.

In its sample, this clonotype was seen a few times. This chain's CDR3 is CASSFNPGAGSYNEQFF. The DNA of the CDR3 is TGTGCCAGCAGCTTCAACCCCGGGGCTGGCTCCTACAATGAGCAGTTCTTC. The chain uses TRBV7-8 and TRBJ2-1, with D possibly being TRBD1 or TRBD2 (5 bases each). V gave up 3 bases and J gave up 0 bases, with 15 bases separating them. Germline CDR1 and CDR2: SGHVS and FQNEAQ. The length of the CDR3 is 17 residues.